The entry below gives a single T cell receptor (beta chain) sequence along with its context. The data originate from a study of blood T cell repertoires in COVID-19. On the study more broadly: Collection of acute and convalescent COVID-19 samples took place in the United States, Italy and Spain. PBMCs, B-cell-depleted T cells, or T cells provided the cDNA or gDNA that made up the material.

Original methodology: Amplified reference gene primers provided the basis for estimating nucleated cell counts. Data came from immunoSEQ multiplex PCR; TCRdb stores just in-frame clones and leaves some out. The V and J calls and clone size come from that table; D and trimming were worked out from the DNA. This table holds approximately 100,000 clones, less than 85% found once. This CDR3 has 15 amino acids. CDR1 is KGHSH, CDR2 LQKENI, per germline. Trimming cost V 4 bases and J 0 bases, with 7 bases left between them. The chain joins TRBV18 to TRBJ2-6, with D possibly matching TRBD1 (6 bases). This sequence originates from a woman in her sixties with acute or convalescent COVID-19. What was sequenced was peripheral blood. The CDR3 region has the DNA TGTGCCAGCTCACTGGACAGCTCTGGGGCCAACGTCCTGACTTTC. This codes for CASSLDSSGANVLTF.